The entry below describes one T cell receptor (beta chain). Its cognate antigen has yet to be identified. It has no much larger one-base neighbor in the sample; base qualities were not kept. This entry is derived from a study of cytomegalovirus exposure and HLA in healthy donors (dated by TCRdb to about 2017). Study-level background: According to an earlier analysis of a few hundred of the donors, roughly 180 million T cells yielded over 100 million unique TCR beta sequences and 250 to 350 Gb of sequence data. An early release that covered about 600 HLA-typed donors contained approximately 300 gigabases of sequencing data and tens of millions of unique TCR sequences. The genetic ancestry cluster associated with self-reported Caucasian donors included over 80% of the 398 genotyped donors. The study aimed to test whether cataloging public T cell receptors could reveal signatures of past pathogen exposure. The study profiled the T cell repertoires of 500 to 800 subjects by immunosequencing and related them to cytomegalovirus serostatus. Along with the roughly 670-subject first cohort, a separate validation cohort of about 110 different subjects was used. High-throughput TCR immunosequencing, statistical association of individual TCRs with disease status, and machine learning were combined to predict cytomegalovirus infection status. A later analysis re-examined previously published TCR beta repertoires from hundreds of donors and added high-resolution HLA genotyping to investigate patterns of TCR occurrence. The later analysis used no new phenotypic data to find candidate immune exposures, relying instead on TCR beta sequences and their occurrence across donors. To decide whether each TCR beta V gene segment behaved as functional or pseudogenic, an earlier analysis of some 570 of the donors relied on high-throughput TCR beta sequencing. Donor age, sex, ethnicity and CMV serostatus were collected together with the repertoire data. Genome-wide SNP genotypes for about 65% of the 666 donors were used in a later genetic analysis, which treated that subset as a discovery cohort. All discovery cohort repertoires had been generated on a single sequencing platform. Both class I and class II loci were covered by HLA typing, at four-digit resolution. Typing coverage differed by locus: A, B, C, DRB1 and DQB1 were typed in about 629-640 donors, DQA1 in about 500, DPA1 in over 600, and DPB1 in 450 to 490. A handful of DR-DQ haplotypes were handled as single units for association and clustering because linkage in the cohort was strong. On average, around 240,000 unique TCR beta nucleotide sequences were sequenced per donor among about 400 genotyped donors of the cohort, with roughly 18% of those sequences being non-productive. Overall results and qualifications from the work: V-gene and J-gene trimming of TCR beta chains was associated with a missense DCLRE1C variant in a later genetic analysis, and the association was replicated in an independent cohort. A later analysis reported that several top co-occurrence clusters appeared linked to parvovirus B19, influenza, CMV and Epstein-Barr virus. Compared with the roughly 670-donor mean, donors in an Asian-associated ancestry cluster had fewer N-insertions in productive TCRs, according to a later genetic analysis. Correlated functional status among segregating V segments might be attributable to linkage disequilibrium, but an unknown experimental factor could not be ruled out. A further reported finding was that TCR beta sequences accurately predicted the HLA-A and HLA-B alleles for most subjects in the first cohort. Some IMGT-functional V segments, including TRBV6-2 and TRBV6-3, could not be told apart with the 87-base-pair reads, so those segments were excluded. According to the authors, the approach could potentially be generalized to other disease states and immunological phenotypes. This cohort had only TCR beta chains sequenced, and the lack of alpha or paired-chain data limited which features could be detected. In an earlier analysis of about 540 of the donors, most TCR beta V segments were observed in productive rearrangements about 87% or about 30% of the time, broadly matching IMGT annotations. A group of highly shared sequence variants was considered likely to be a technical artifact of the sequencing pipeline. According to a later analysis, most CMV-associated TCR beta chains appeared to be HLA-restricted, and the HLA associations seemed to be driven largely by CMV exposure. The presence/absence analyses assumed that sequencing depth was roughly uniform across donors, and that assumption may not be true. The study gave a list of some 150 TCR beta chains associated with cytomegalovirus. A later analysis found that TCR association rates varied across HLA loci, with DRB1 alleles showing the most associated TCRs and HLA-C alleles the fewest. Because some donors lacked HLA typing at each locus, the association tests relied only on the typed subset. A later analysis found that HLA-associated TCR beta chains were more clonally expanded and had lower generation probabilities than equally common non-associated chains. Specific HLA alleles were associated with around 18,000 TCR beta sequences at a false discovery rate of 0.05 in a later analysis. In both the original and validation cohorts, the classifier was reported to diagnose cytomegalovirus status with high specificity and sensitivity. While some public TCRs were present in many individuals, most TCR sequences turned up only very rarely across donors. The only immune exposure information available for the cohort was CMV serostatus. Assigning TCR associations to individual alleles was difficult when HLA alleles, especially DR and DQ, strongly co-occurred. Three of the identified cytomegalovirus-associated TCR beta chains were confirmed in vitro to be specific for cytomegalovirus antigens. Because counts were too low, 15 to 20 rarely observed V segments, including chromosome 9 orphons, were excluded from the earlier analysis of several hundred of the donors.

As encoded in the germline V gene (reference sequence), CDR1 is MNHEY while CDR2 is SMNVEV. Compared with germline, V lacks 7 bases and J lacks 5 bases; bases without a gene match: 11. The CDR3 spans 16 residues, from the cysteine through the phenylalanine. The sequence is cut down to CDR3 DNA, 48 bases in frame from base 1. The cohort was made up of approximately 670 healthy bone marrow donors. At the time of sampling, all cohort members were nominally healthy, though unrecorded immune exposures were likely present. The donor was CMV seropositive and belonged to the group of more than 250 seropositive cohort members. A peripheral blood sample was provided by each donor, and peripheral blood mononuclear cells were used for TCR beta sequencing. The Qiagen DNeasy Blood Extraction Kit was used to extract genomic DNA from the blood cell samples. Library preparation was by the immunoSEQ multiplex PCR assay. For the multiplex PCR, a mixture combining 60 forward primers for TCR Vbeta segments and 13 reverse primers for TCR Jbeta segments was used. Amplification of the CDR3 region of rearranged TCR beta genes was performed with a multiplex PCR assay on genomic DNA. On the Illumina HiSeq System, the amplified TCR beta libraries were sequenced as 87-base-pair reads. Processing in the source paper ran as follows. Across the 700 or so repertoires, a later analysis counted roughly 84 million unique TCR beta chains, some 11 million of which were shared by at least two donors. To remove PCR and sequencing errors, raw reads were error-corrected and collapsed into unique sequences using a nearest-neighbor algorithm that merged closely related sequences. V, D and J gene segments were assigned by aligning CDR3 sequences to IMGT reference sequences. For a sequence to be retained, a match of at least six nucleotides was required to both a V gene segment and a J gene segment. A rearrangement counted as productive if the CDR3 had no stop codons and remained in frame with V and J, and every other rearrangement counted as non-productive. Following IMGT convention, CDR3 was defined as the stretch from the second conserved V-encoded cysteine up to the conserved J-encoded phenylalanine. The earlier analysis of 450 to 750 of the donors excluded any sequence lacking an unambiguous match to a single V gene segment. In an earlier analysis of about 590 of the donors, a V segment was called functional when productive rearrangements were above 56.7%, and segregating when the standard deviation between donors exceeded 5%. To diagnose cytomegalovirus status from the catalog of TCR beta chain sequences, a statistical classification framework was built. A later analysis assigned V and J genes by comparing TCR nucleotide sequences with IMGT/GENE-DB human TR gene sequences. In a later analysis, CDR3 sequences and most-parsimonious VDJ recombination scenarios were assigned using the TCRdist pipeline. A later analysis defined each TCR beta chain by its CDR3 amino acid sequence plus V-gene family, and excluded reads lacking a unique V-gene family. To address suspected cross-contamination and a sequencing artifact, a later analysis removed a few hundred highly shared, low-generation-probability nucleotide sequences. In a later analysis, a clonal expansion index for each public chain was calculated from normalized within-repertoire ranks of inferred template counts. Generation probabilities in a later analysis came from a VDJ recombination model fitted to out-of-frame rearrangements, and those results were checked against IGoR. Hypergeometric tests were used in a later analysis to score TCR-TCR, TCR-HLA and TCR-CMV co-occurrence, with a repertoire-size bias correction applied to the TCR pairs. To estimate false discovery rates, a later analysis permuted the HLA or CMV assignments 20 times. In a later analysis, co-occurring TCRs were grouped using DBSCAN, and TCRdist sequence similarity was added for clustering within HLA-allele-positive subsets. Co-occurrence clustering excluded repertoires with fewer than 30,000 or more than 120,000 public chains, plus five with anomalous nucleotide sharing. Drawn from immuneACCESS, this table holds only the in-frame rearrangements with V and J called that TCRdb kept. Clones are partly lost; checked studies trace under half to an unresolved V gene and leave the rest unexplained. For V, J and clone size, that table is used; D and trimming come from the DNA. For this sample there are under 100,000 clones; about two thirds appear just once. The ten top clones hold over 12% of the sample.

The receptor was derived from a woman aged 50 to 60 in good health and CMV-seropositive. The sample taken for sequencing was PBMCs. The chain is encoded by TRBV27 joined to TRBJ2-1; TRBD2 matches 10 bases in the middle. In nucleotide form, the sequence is TGTGCCAGCAAGCCTGCCCTAGCGGGAGACCACAATGAGCAGTTCTTC. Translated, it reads CASKPALAGDHNEQFF.